These 32 T cell receptor beta chains share one sample of origin, sequenced in a study of blood T cell repertoires in COVID-19. Data came from immunoSEQ multiplex PCR; TCRdb stores just in-frame clones and leaves some out. The sample lists around 49,000 clones, more than 70% seen once, with 2.2% in the top ten. The sample consisted of peripheral blood. The receptors were sampled from a human donor in a cohort sampled during active COVID-19.

The chain recombines TRBV7-9 with TRBJ2-7, with 7 bases matching TRBD1. Germline V lookup: CDR1 SEHNR, CDR2 FQNEAQ (reference sequence). The CDR3 extends over 15 amino acids. J lost 5 bases, V lost 4 bases, and 11 bases had no gene match. CDR3 sequence reads: CASSSYFGTENEQYF. The DNA for the CDR3 is TGTGCCAGCAGCTCCTATTTCGGGACAGAGAACGAGCAGTACTTC.

The rearrangement links TRBV2 to TRBJ2-7; D gene ambiguous. The CDR3 has 11 amino acids. V gave up 4 bases and J gave up 3 bases, with 4 bases separating them. The germline V gene has CDR1 SNHLY and CDR2 FYNNEI. Here the CDR3 DNA reads TGTGCCAGCAGTGCCTTCTACGAGCAGTACTTC. The encoded protein is CASSAFYEQYF.

The chain employs TRBV28 and TRBJ1-5, with 12 bases lining up with TRBD1. J was trimmed by 5 bases and V by 6 bases; bases with no gene match: 23. Germline-derived CDR1 and CDR2 are MDHEN and SYDVKM. The CDR3 sequence is 21 residues long. The CDR3 nucleotides read TGTGCCAGCAGGTCCCCCGGGACAGGGGGCCCGCCCGATAGCTTGGATCAGCCCCAGCATTTT. It encodes CASRSPGTGGPPDSLDQPQHF.

The chain links TRBV7-2 to TRBJ2-1, with 8 bases aligning to TRBD2. This CDR3 spans 16 amino acids. Trimming cost V 4 bases and J 6 bases; bases outside gene matches: 11. The germline CDR1 and CDR2 sequences are SGHTA and FQGNSA. For the CDR3, the DNA is TGTGCCAGCAGCTCCCGGACTAGCCAGAACGGCAATGAGCAGTTCTTC. It specifies CASSSRTSQNGNEQFF. Full variable domain (outside the CDR3, taken from reference TRBV7-2 and TRBJ2-1): GAGVSQSPSNKVTEKGKDVELRCDPISGHTALYWYRQSLGQGLEFLIYFQGNSAPDKSGLPSDRFSAERTGGSVSTLTIQRTQQEDSAVYLCASSSRTSQNGNEQFFGPGTRLTVL.

This chain uses TRBV13 with TRBJ1-6, with a tentative D call TRBD1 (5 bases). The CDR3 spans 14 residues. The germline V gene has CDR1 PRHDT and CDR2 FYEKMQ (reference sequence). With 5 bases removed from V and 7 bases from J, the gap between germline ends came to 12 bases. The CDR3 DNA reads TGTGCCAGCAGCCCACGGGACTGGAATTCACCCCTCCACTTT. Its translation: CASSPRDWNSPLHF.

Only one count was recorded for this clone. V usage is TRBV12-3 or TRBV12-4 and J usage is TRBJ2-5; maybe TRBD1 (6 bases). Trimming removed 7 bases from V and 5 bases from J, with 11 bases in between. The CDR3 runs 12 residues. The CDR3, as DNA: TGTGCCAGCAACACTAGGGGGGAGACCCAGTACTTC. Its translation is CASNTRGETQYF.

The chain joins TRBV29-1 to TRBJ2-5; 9 bases fit TRBD1. The CDR3 length is 13 residues. V lost 7 bases to trimming and J lost 5 bases; unmatched junction nucleotides: 8. Germline CDR1 is SQVTM and CDR2 is ANQGSEA. CDR3 sequence reads: CSATQGAVETQYF. Written as DNA, the CDR3 is TGCAGCGCCACACAGGGGGCAGTGGAGACCCAGTACTTC.

The count of this clone is one. This chain joins TRBV5-8 and TRBJ1-1, with D possibly matching TRBD1 (5 bases). Between the trimmed V and J ends, which lost 2 bases and 0 bases, there was a span of 14 bases. Germline CDR1 SGHTS, CDR2 YDEGEE. The CDR3 has 16 amino acids. The CDR3 spells CASSFWQGNMNTEAFF. CDR3 nucleotide sequence: TGTGCCAGCAGCTTCTGGCAGGGTAACATGAACACTGAAGCTTTCTTT. Variable domain in full (rest from reference TRBV5-8 and TRBJ1-1): EAGVTQSPTHLIKTRGQQATLRCSPISGHTSVYWYQQALGLGLQFLLWYDEGEERNRGNFPPRFSGRQFPNYSSELNVNALELEDSALYLCASSFWQGNMNTEAFFGQGTRLTVV.

This chain joins TRBV5-1 and TRBJ2-1, with D perhaps TRBD1 (6 bases). The CDR3 length is 13 residues. Per the germline V gene, CDR1 is SGHRS and CDR2 is YFSETQ. Trimming pared 0 bases from V and 7 bases from J, leaving 8 bases between. The CDR3 sequence: CASSLGGQNEQFF. DNA of the CDR3: TGCGCCAGCAGCTTGGGGGGACAAAATGAGCAGTTCTTC. Based on the CDR3 plus reference TRBV5-1 and TRBJ2-1, the full variable domain is KAGVTQTPRYLIKTRGQQVTLSCSPISGHRSVSWYQQTPGQGLQFLFEYFSETQRNKGNFPGRFSGRQFSNSRSEMNVSTLELGDSALYLCASSLGGQNEQFFGPGTRLTVL.

The V and J genes are TRBV2 and TRBJ1-1, with TRBD1 as a possible D gene (6 bases). This CDR3 is 14 amino acids long. The V gene's germline CDR1 is SNHLY and CDR2 FYNNEI. Trimming stripped 6 bases from V and 0 bases from J, with 11 bases between. CDR3 DNA sequence: TGTGCCAGCAGAGACAGGATCATGAACACTGAAGCTTTCTTT. Protein sequence: CASRDRIMNTEAFF.

V and J are TRBV6-2 or TRBV6-3 and TRBJ2-3; 12 bases align to TRBD2. The CDR3 is 17 amino acids. Looked up from germline, CDR1 is MNHEY and CDR2 is SVGEGT. The V and J ends lost 0 bases and 5 bases, in that order; junction bases with no gene match: 6. The CDR3 spells CASSYSLAGGPRDTQYF. The CDR3, as DNA: TGTGCCAGCAGTTACTCCCTAGCGGGGGGGCCAAGAGATACGCAGTATTTT.

The J gene is TRBJ1-2, the V gene TRBV18; no reliable D call. The CDR3 runs 15 residues. With 2 bases removed from V and 6 bases from J, the gap between germline ends came to 16 bases. Germline CDR1 is KGHSH and CDR2 is LQKENI. The CDR3 bases are TGTGCCAGCTCACCAGAGCTAGGTTCGTCGCATGGCTACACCTTC. Translation: CASSPELGSSHGYTF.

The gene calls are TRBV5-1 and TRBJ2-1, with 10 bases lining up with TRBD2. V was clipped by 4 bases and J by 8 bases; unmatched bases: 9. Germline CDR1 is SGHRS and CDR2 is YFSETQ. The CDR3 length is 15 residues. The DNA for the CDR3 is TGCGCCAGCAGCATTAGCGGGGGGCCAGGCCATGAGCAGTTCTTC. Its translation is CASSISGGPGHEQFF. Full variable domain (remainder filled in from reference TRBV5-1 and TRBJ2-1): KAGVTQTPRYLIKTRGQQVTLSCSPISGHRSVSWYQQTPGQGLQFLFEYFSETQRNKGNFPGRFSGRQFSNSRSEMNVSTLELGDSALYLCASSISGGPGHEQFFGPGTRLTVL.

This sequence joins TRBV10-1 and TRBJ1-1; D unresolved. The CDR3 is 15 amino acids. CDR1 is WNHNN and CDR2 is SYGVQD in the germline V gene (reference sequence). V gave up 1 base and J gave up 0 bases, with 9 bases separating them. For the CDR3, the DNA is TGCGCCAGCAGTGAGTTTAGAAATATGAACACTGAAGCTTTCTTT. It translates to CASSEFRNMNTEAFF.

The chain joins TRBV19 to TRBJ1-3, with TRBD1 matching over 8 bases. CDR1 is LNHDA and CDR2 is SQIVND in the germline V gene (reference sequence). The CDR3 runs 15 residues. Trimming took 6 bases from V and 3 from J; bases not matched to a gene: 7. This CDR3 is CASRVQGARGNTIYF. Written as DNA, the CDR3 is TGTGCCAGTAGAGTTCAGGGGGCACGTGGAAACACCATATATTTT. Supplemented by reference TRBV19 and TRBJ1-3, the full variable domain reads DGGITQSPKYLFRKEGQNVTLSCEQNLNHDAMYWYRQDPGQGLRLIYYSQIVNDFQKGDIAEGYSVSREKKESFPLTVTSAQKNPTAFYLCASRVQGARGNTIYFGEGSWLTVV.

The J gene is TRBJ2-5, the V gene TRBV5-1, with 7 positions matching TRBD1. This CDR3 is built from 13 residues. V dropped 5 bases and J dropped 1; count of bases not matched to a gene: 2. Germline-derived CDR1 and CDR2 are SGHRS and YFSETQ. Here the CDR3 DNA reads TGCGCCAGCAGTACAGGGGCCCAAGAGACCCAGTACTTC. This sequence encodes CASSTGAQETQYF.

The chain uses TRBV9 and TRBJ2-3, with 7 bases identical to TRBD2. CDR3 length equals 15 residues. V shed 6 bases, J shed 1 base, and the junction held 8 bases outside the gene matches. Germline CDR1 and CDR2: SGDLS and YYNGEE. CDR3: CASTPSGTGTDTQYF. The CDR3 coding sequence is TGTGCCAGCACCCCAAGCGGGACTGGCACAGATACGCAGTATTTT.

The chain links TRBV9 to TRBJ2-2; D is uncertain. The V gene lost 0 bases and the J gene lost 0 bases, with 12 bases spanning the gap. The germline V gene encodes CDR1 SGDLS and CDR2 YYNGEE. The CDR3 contains 17 residues. Here the CDR3 reads CASSVGFPIANTGELFF. In DNA, the CDR3 is TGTGCCAGCAGCGTAGGTTTCCCCATAGCGAACACCGGGGAGCTGTTTTTT.

The chain uses TRBV7-6 and TRBJ2-1; 9 nucleotides agree with TRBD1. This CDR3 region has 15 residues. The V and J ends lost 5 bases and 7 bases, in that order; junction bases with no gene match: 9. Germline V CDR1 and CDR2: SGHVS, FNYEAQ. The CDR3 coding sequence is TGTGCCAGCAGCCTAACCGGGACAGGGATTAATGAGCAGTTCTTC. Amino acid sequence: CASSLTGTGINEQFF.

The rearrangement links TRBV9 to TRBJ2-1, with 9 nucleotides matching TRBD2. The CDR3 is 16 amino acids. The V and J ends lost 0 bases and 5 bases, in that order; junction bases with no gene match: 6. Germline CDR1 and CDR2: SGDLS and YYNGEE. In DNA, the CDR3 is TGTGCCAGCAGCGTAGGACTAAGCGGGGGGCACAATGAGCAGTTCTTC. Translation: CASSVGLSGGHNEQFF. Based on the CDR3 plus reference TRBV9 and TRBJ2-1, the full variable domain is DSGVTQTPKHLITATGQRVTLRCSPRSGDLSVYWYQQSLDQGLQFLIQYYNGEERAKGNILERFSAQQFPDLHSELNLSSLELGDSALYFCASSVGLSGGHNEQFFGPGTRLTVL.

V is TRBV24-1 and J is TRBJ2-3, with 14 bases lining up with TRBD2. The CDR3 consists of 17 residues. Germline CDR1 reads KGHDR; CDR2 reads SFDVKD. V shed 4 bases, J shed 2 bases, and the junction held 4 bases outside the gene matches. In DNA form, the CDR3 reads TGTGCCACCAGTGACCCGGGACTAGCGGGAGTCACAGATACGCAGTATTTT. It yields the protein CATSDPGLAGVTDTQYF.

The J gene is TRBJ1-3, the V gene TRBV6-6; D is undetermined. The germline V and J ends were trimmed by 7 bases and 0 bases, with 13 bases remaining between them. This CDR3 has 15 residues. Germline CDR1 is MNHNY and CDR2 is SVGAGI (reference sequence). The CDR3 loop is CASKGQDYSGNTIYF. The CDR3 DNA reads as TGTGCCAGCAAAGGTCAGGATTACTCTGGAAACACCATATATTTT.

This clone was observed a few times. The chain employs TRBV27 and TRBJ2-3; 8 positions agree with TRBD2. The germline gives CDR1 MNHEY, CDR2 SMNVEV (reference sequence). V trimming: 2 bases; J trimming: 2 bases; junction bases outside the gene matches: 9. This CDR3 is built from 17 residues. CDR3 region: CASSLNPGRGNTDTQYF. CDR3 nucleotides: TGTGCCAGCAGTTTAAATCCCGGGAGGGGTAACACAGATACGCAGTATTTT.

V and J are TRBV12-3 or TRBV12-4 and TRBJ2-1, with D possibly being TRBD2 (7 bases). The V gene lost 8 bases and the J gene lost 5 bases, with 13 bases spanning the gap. The CDR3 is 13 amino acids. As DNA, the CDR3 is TGTGCCAGCGGGAGGGGGGAAAACAATGAGCAGTTCTTC. It codes for CASGRGENNEQFF.

This chain connects TRBV29-1 to TRBJ2-7; no reliable D call. CDR1 and CDR2 from the germline V gene are SQVTM and ANQGSEA. V lost 5 bases and J 5 bases, leaving 16 bases between the germline ends. This CDR3 has 13 amino acids. The CDR3 loop reads CSVLGGLWNEQYF. As DNA, the CDR3 is TGCAGCGTTCTAGGTGGCTTGTGGAACGAGCAGTACTTC.

The V and J genes are TRBV4-1 and TRBJ2-1; D not resolved. The CDR3 loop spans 15 amino acids. Germline loops: CDR1 MGHRA, CDR2 YSYEKL. Trimming pared 5 bases from V and 0 bases from J, leaving 11 bases between. CDR3 region: CASSDEESSYNEQFF. As DNA, the CDR3 is TGCGCCAGCAGCGACGAGGAGAGCTCCTACAATGAGCAGTTCTTC.

This clone was observed a handful of times. The chain combines TRBV4-2 with TRBJ1-3; a weak D match, TRBD1 (5 bases). V was trimmed by 4 bases and J by 0 bases, leaving 22 bases between them. CDR1 LGHNA and CDR2 YNFKEQ come from the germline V gene. CDR3 length: 19 residues. The CDR3 DNA sequence: TGTGCCAGCAGCCCCAACCTACCGGGACTGAGGATCTCTGGAAACACCATATATTTT. Protein product: CASSPNLPGLRISGNTIYF.

The chain employs TRBV3-1 (or the pseudogene TRBV3-2) and TRBJ1-1, with 11 positions matching TRBD1. The junction had 11 bases not matched to a gene; V was cut back by 4 bases and J by 1 base. This CDR3 has 18 residues. In germline, CDR1 is LGHDT, CDR2 YNNKEL (reference sequence). The CDR3 spells CASSPETGTGGPNTEAFF. CDR3 DNA sequence: TGTGCCAGCAGCCCCGAAACCGGGACAGGGGGACCGAACACTGAAGCTTTCTTT.

The genes are TRBV7-8 and TRBJ2-5; 10 nucleotides match TRBD2. The CDR3 totals 18 residues. V was clipped by 1 base and J by 4 bases; unmatched bases: 12. Germline V gene lookup returns CDR1 SGHVS and CDR2 FQNEAQ. CDR3 region: CASSLGRVASGSRETQYF. DNA of the CDR3: TGTGCCAGCAGCTTAGGTCGAGTGGCTAGCGGGAGTAGAGAGACCCAGTACTTC.

The chain combines TRBV2 with TRBJ2-1; 10 nucleotides line up with TRBD2. With 5 bases clipped from V and 0 bases from J, the junction kept 1 base outside the gene matches. This CDR3 comprises 15 residues. Germline V gives CDR1 SNHLY, CDR2 FYNNEI. CDR3 loop: CASSKREGSYNEQFF. DNA of the CDR3: TGTGCCAGCAGTAAGCGGGAGGGCTCCTACAATGAGCAGTTCTTC.

The gene calls are TRBV18 and TRBJ2-3, with D maybe TRBD2 (6 bases). The CDR3 is 18 residues long. V was clipped by 3 bases and J by 2 bases, with 21 bases between them. Germline loops: CDR1 KGHSH, CDR2 LQKENI. The CDR3 is CASSPKEPRGAYTDTQYF. In DNA form, the CDR3 reads TGTGCCAGCTCACCCAAAGAACCGCGCGGGGCATACACAGATACGCAGTATTTT.

This clone was observed once. The chain uses TRBV4-2 and TRBJ1-6; weak D call: TRBD1 (5 bases). Trimming cost V 3 bases and J 5 bases, with 17 bases left between them. The CDR3 is 17 amino acids. Germline assignment: CDR1 LGHNA and CDR2 YNFKEQ. CDR3 DNA sequence: TGTGCCAGCAGCCACGATCTAGACAGAGAAGATAATTCACCCCTCCACTTT. Residues: CASSHDLDREDNSPLHF.